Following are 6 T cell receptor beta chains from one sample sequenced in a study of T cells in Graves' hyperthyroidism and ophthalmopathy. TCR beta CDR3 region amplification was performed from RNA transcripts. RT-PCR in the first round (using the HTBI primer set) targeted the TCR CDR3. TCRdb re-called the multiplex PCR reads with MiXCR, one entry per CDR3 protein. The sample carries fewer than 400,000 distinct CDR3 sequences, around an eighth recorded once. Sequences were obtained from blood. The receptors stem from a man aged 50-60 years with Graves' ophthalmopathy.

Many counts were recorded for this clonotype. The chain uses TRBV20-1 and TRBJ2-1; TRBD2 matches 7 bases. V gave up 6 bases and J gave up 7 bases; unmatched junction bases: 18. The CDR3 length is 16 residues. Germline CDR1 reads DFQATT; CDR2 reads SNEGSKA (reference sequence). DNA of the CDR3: TGCAGTGCCCAAGCTCTAGCGGTATCGGGGCCAAATGAGCAGTTCTTC. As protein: CSAQALAVSGPNEQFF.

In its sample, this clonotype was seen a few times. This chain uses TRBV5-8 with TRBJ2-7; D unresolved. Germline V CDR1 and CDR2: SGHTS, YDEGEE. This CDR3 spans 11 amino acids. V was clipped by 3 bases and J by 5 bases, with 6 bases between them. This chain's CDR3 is CASSSRDEQYF. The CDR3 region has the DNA TGTGCCAGCAGCTCACGGGACGAGCAGTACTTC.

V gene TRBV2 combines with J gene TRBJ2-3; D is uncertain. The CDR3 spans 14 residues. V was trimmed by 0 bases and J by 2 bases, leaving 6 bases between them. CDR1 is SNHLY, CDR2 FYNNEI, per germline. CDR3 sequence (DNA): TGTGCCAGCAGTGAAGCGCGATTCACAGATACGCAGTATTTT. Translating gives CASSEARFTDTQYF.

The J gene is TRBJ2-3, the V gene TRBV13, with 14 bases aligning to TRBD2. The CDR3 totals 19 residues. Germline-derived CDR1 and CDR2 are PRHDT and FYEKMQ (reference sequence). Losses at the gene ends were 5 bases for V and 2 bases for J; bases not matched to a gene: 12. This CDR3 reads CASSPSAGTSGRVTDTQYF. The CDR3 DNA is TGTGCCAGCAGCCCATCCGCCGGGACTAGCGGGAGAGTCACAGATACGCAGTATTTT. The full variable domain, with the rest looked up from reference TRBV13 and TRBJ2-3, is AAGVIQSPRHLIKEKRETATLKCYPIPRHDTVYWYQQGPGQDPQFLISFYEKMQSDKGSIPDRFSAQQFSDYHSELNMSSLELGDSALYFCASSPSAGTSGRVTDTQYFGPGTRLTVL.

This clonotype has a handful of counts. In nucleotides, the CDR3 is TGTGCCACCAGTGATCCGGAAAGGGTTGGAGAGCAGTACTTC. Translation: CATSDPERVGEQYF. The gene calls are TRBV24-1 and TRBJ2-7; D is uncertain. The germline V gene has CDR1 KGHDR and CDR2 SFDVKD. The CDR3 extends over 14 amino acids. The V and J ends lost 3 bases and 7 bases respectively, with 15 bases between them.

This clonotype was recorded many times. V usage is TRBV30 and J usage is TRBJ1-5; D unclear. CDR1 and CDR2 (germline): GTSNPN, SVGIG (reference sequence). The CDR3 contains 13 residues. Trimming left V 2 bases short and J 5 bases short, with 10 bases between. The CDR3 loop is CAWSSSFDQPQHF. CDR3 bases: TGTGCCTGGAGTAGTTCTTTCGATCAGCCCCAGCATTTT.